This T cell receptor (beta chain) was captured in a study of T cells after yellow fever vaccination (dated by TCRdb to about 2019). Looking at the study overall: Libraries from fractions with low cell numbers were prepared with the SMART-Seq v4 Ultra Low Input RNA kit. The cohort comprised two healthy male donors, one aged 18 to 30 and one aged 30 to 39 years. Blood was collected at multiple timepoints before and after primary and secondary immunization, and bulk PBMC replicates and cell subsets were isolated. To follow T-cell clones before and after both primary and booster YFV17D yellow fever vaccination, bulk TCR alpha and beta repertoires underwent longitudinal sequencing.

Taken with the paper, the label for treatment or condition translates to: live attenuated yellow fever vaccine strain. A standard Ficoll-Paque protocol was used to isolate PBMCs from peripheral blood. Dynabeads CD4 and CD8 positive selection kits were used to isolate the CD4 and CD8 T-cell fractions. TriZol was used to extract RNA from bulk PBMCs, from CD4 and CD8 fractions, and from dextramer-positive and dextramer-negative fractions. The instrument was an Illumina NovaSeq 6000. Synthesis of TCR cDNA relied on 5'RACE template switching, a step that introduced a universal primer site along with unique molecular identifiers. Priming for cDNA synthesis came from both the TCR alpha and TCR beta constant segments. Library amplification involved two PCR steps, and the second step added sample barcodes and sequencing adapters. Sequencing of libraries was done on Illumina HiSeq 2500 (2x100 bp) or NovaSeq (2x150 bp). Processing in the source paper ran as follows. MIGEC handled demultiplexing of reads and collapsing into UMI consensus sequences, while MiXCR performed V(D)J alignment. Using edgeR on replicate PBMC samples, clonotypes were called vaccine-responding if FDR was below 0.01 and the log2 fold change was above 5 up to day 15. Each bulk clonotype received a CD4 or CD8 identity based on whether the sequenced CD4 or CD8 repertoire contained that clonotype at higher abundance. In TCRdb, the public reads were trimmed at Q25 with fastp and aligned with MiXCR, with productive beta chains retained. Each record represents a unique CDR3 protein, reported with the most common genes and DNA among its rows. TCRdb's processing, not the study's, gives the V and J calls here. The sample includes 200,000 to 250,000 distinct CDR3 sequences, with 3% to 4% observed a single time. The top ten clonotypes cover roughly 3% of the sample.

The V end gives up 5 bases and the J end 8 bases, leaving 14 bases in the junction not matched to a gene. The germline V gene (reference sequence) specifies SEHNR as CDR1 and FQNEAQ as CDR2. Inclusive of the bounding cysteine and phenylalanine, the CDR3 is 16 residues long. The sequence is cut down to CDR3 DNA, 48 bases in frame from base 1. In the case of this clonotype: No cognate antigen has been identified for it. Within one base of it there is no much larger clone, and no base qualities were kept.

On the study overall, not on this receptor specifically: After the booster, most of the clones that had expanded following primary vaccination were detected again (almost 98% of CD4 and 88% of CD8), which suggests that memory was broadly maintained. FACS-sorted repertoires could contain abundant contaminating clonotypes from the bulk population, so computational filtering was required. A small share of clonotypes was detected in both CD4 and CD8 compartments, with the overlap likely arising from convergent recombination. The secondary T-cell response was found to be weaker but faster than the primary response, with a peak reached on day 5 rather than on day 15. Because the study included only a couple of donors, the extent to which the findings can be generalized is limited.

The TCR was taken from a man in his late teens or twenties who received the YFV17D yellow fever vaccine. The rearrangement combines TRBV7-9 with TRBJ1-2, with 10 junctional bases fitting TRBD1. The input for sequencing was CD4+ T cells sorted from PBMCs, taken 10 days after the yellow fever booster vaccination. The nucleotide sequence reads TGTGCCAGCAGCCAGACCGCGGGACAGGGGAATTCGGGCTACACCTTC. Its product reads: CASSQTAGQGNSGYTF.